This T cell receptor beta chain is from a study of T cell changes during pregnancy in multiple sclerosis. The CDR3 is made up of 15 amino acids. The V and J ends lost 2 bases and 5 bases, in that order; junction bases with no gene match: 7. In germline, CDR1 is SGHDN, CDR2 FVKESK. Assay: immunoSEQ multiplex PCR; the TCRdb copy retains only in-frame clones and omits some. The table has approximately 74,000 clones, over 80% seen once; the top ten hold 2% to 2.5%. This TCR came from a female donor with multiple sclerosis, enrolled in a pregnancy study. This sample comprised peripheral blood, obtained before pregnancy. V is TRBV14 and J is TRBJ2-5; 8 positions match TRBD1. This CDR3 reads CASSQSGQGMETQYF. In DNA form, the CDR3 reads TGTGCCAGCAGCCAATCAGGACAGGGAATGGAGACCCAGTACTTC.